Listed below are T cell receptor beta chains from one sample, sequenced in a study of T cell responses to AZD1222 COVID-19 vaccine. Method: immunoSEQ multiplex PCR; TCRdb's copy keeps in-frame clones and lacks some. The sample shows under 150,000 clones, roughly 90% of them seen only once. This specimen was peripheral blood, taken 28 days after the second AZD1222 dose. Every receptor here comes from an adult who received the AZD1222 COVID-19 vaccine. Both conserved end residues are part of each CDR3. A D gene is named only where the DNA matches it firmly. Clone size is not always given. Where it is, it says once, few, many or a class for expanded clones.

J gene,clone size,V gene,D gene,CDR3 DNA,CDR3 protein
TRBJ1-3,NA,TRBV3-1/TRBV3-2,NA,TGTGCCAGCGGGCAGGGAGAACCTGGAAACACCATATATTTT,CASGQGEPGNTIYF
TRBJ2-3,NA,TRBV5-1,TRBD2,TGCGCCAGCAGCTTTATGGCTAGCGGGGATACGCAGTATTTT,CASSFMASGDTQYF
TRBJ1-2,few,TRBV5-6,NA,TGTGCCAGCAGCTTGGGCAGTTCCTATGGCTACACCTTC,CASSLGSSYGYTF
TRBJ2-2,NA,TRBV7-6,TRBD2,TGTGCCAGCGGCCTAGCGGGGCTTAACACCGGGGAGCTGTTTTTT,CASGLAGLNTGELFF
TRBJ2-5,once,TRBV19,TRBD1,TGTGCCAGTAGTATCCTGGACAGGGAAAAGACCCAGTACTTC,CASSILDREKTQYF
TRBJ1-1,NA,TRBV3-1/TRBV3-2,NA,TGTGCCAGCAGGTACAGGGAATACACTGAAGCTTTCTTT,CASRYREYTEAFF
TRBJ1-6,NA,TRBV10-3,TRBD1,TGTGCCATCAGTGGACAGGGAGGGTCCTATAATTCACCCCTCCACTTT,CAISGQGGSYNSPLHF
TRBJ1-2,NA,TRBV5-1,TRBD1,TGCGCCAGCAGCTTAAACAGGGGGCCTGGCTATGGCTACACCTTC,CASSLNRGPGYGYTF
TRBJ2-2,NA,TRBV19,NA,TGTGCCAGTAGTATGGCAGGGTCCACCGGGGAGCTGTTTTTT,CASSMAGSTGELFF
TRBJ2-2,NA,TRBV7-8,NA,TGTGCCAGCATCGGGCGGGGTCACACCGGGGAGCTGTTTTTT,CASIGRGHTGELFF
TRBJ1-5,NA,TRBV21-1,NA,TGTGCCAGCAGCAAAGATGGGACAGGGGATCAGCCCCAGCATTTT,CASSKDGTGDQPQHF
TRBJ1-1,NA,TRBV2,NA,TGTGCCAGCCACAGAGCTTCGAACACTGAAGCTTTCTTT,CASHRASNTEAFF
TRBJ1-1,NA,TRBV2,NA,TGTGCCAGCAGTGAGAGGGACGGCAAGAACACTGAAGCTTTCTTT,CASSERDGKNTEAFF
TRBJ2-5,NA,TRBV6-5,TRBD1,TGTGCCGTTCCGGGACAGGGAACTGAGACCCAGTACTTC,CAVPGQGTETQYF
TRBJ1-6,NA,TRBV9,NA,TGTGCCAGCAGCGTTGGGGGCCACTATAATTCACCCCTCCACTTT,CASSVGGHYNSPLHF
TRBJ2-5,NA,TRBV29-1,NA,TGCAGCTCCATGAGGTCAGAGACCCAGTACTTC,CSSMRSETQYF
TRBJ1-6,NA,TRBV28,TRBD1,TGTGCCAGCAGTTCCCAAATCCCCCGGGACAGGAGCTCCTATAATTCACCCCTCCACTTT,CASSSQIPRDRSSYNSPLHF
TRBJ1-1,NA,TRBV4-1,NA,TGCGCCAGCAGCCAAGAGAAGGACACCGAAGCTTTCTTT,CASSQEKDTEAFF
TRBJ1-1,NA,TRBV28,TRBD1,TGTGCCAGCAGTTTAGGAGGGACAGTCGGTGAAGCTTTCTTT,CASSLGGTVGEAFF
TRBJ2-7,NA,TRBV20-1,TRBD1,TGCAGTGCGAGTAAGGCCCAGGGACAGGGGTTTTACGAGCAGTACTTC,CSASKAQGQGFYEQYF
TRBJ2-7,NA,TRBV11-3,NA,TGTGCCAGCAGCTTACCCGCGGGCTACGAGCAGTACTTC,CASSLPAGYEQYF
TRBJ1-4,NA,TRBV6-5,NA,TGTGCCAGCAGTTACCGGGGGCCGACCGCTAATGAAAAACTGTTTTTT,CASSYRGPTANEKLFF
TRBJ1-1,NA,TRBV28,NA,TGTGCCAGCAGTCCCAGCTCCATAGCCTGGGGGGAAGCTTTCTTT,CASSPSSIAWGEAFF
TRBJ1-1,NA,TRBV20-1,NA,TGCAGTGCTCGACAGAACACTGAAGCTTTCTTT,CSARQNTEAFF
TRBJ2-1,NA,TRBV2,NA,TGTGCCAGCCTTATCGACACCTACAATGAGCAGTTCTTC,CASLIDTYNEQFF
TRBJ2-7,NA,TRBV7-9,TRBD2,TGTGCCAGCAGCTTTCAAGCGGGAGTGGAATACGAGCAGTACTTC,CASSFQAGVEYEQYF
TRBJ1-3,NA,TRBV18,NA,TGTGCCAGTCACTGGGGCACCTCTGGAAACACCATATATTTT,CASHWGTSGNTIYF
TRBJ1-1,NA,TRBV18,TRBD1,TGTGCCAGCTCACCTCAGGGGGCGAACACTGAAGCTTTCTTT,CASSPQGANTEAFF
TRBJ2-5,once,TRBV18,NA,TGTGCCAGCTCATCCCAGGGGAGGTCAGAGACCCAGTACTTC,CASSSQGRSETQYF
TRBJ1-3,NA,TRBV5-5,NA,TGTGCCAGCAGCTTGGATGGATATGGAAACACCATATATTTT,CASSLDGYGNTIYF
TRBJ2-7,few,TRBV5-1,NA,TGCGCCAGCAGCTTGGATCAGCACCCCTACGAGCAGTACTTC,CASSLDQHPYEQYF
TRBJ1-2,NA,TRBV4-1,NA,TGCGCCAGCAGCAGCCAGGGGCTGAAGGGCTACACCTTC,CASSSQGLKGYTF
TRBJ2-7,NA,TRBV7-2,TRBD2,TGTGCCAGCAGCTTAGGGACGGGACTAGCTCCCTACGAGCAGTACTTC,CASSLGTGLAPYEQYF
TRBJ2-7,NA,TRBV11-3,TRBD1,TGTGCCAGCAGTACCGGGACAGGGGACGAGCAGTACTTC,CASSTGTGDEQYF
TRBJ2-5,NA,TRBV23-1,NA,TGCGCCAGCAGTCAAGACTTCGACGGCAGAAAGTACCAAGAGACCCAGTACTTC,CASSQDFDGRKYQETQYF
TRBJ1-6,NA,TRBV5-6,NA,TGTGCCAGCAGCCCCGGTGGGGGGACGTATAATTCACCCCTCCACTTT,CASSPGGGTYNSPLHF
TRBJ1-4,NA,TRBV19,NA,TGTGCCAGTAGTATAGGATCAGTTCATAATGAAAAACTGTTTTTT,CASSIGSVHNEKLFF
TRBJ2-3,NA,TRBV6-5,TRBD2,TGTGCCAGTACCGGGACTAGCGGGCCGAATACGCAGTATTTT,CASTGTSGPNTQYF
TRBJ2-7,NA,TRBV19,TRBD1,TGTGCCAGTGGACCGGGACAGGGAATTTCCGAGCAGTACTTC,CASGPGQGISEQYF
TRBJ1-2,NA,TRBV19,NA,TGTGCCAGTAGTACGGACGGATCCTATGGCTACACCTTC,CASSTDGSYGYTF